These 23 T cell receptor beta chains were all obtained from the same sample, sequenced in a study of blood T cell repertoires in COVID-19. Produced via immunoSEQ multiplex PCR; TCRdb's table is partial and in-frame only. The table records tens of thousands of clones, 82% of them present only once. Material for sequencing was peripheral blood. These receptors were collected from a woman older than 75 with acute or convalescent COVID-19.

CDR3 protein: CAISARASSYEQYF. The CDR3 DNA is TGTGCCATCTCAGCCAGGGCGAGCTCCTACGAGCAGTACTTC. V gene TRBV10-3 combines with J gene TRBJ2-7; D perhaps matches TRBD1 (5 bases). CDR1 and CDR2 (germline): ENHRY, SYGVKD. The CDR3 totals 14 residues. V shed 8 bases and J shed 0 bases, with 14 bases lying between them.

The rearrangement links TRBV24-1 to TRBJ2-2; 13 bases are a match to TRBD2. With 1 base clipped from V and 0 bases from J, the junction kept 4 bases outside the gene matches. CDR1 KGHDR and CDR2 SFDVKD come from the germline V gene. The CDR3 spans 19 residues. The CDR3 region is CATSDFGLAGATNTGELFF. The CDR3 DNA reads TGTGCCACCAGTGATTTTGGACTAGCGGGAGCAACGAACACCGGGGAGCTGTTTTTT.

V is TRBV7-9 and J is TRBJ2-5; D uncertain. Trimming cost V 3 bases and J 5 bases, with 7 bases left between them. The germline gives CDR1 SEHNR, CDR2 FQNEAQ (reference sequence). The CDR3 loop spans 12 amino acids. CDR3 protein: CASSFERETQYF. The CDR3 bases are TGTGCCAGCAGCTTCGAGAGGGAGACCCAGTACTTC.

The chain couples TRBV7-2 to TRBJ1-5, with D maybe TRBD1 (6 bases). In germline, CDR1 is SGHTA, CDR2 FQGNSA. The CDR3 is 15 residues long. Trimming removed 3 bases at V and 5 bases at J, with 14 bases between. The CDR3 DNA is TGTGCCAGCAGCTTGTCGGGGGGCTGGGATCAGCCCCAGCATTTT. Its translation is CASSLSGGWDQPQHF. The whole variable domain, remainder taken from reference TRBV7-2 and TRBJ1-5, is GAGVSQSPSNKVTEKGKDVELRCDPISGHTALYWYRQSLGQGLEFLIYFQGNSAPDKSGLPSDRFSAERTGGSVSTLTIQRTQQEDSAVYLCASSLSGGWDQPQHFGDGTRLSIL.

This clone was observed once. V gene TRBV19 combines with J gene TRBJ1-1; possible D gene TRBD1, 5 bases. The CDR3 has 15 residues. Trimming took 3 bases from V and 0 from J, leaving 11 bases between them. The germline CDR1 and CDR2 sequences are LNHDA and SQIVND (reference sequence). The CDR3: CASSMVRQLNTEAFF. The CDR3 DNA reads TGTGCCAGTAGTATGGTACGACAGTTGAACACTGAAGCTTTCTTT. Variable domain in full (rest from reference TRBV19 and TRBJ1-1): DGGITQSPKYLFRKEGQNVTLSCEQNLNHDAMYWYRQDPGQGLRLIYYSQIVNDFQKGDIAEGYSVSREKKESFPLTVTSAQKNPTAFYLCASSMVRQLNTEAFFGQGTRLTVV.

V gene TRBV19 combines with J gene TRBJ2-3; TRBD2 might be the D (6 bases). The CDR3 consists of 13 residues. The germline V gene has CDR1 LNHDA and CDR2 SQIVND (reference sequence). Trimming cost V 5 bases and J 11 bases, with 17 bases left between them. CDR3 loop: CASSPRDGGKQYF. CDR3 DNA: TGTGCCAGTAGTCCCCGGGATGGGGGGAAGCAGTATTTT.

The rearrangement joins TRBV9 to TRBJ1-2; TRBD1 matches at 10 bases. CDR3 length: 14 residues. Germline CDR1 reads SGDLS; CDR2 reads YYNGEE. With V trimmed by 0 bases and J by 8 bases, 4 bases remained unmatched. CDR3 protein: CASSVGRDRGGYTF. The CDR3 coding sequence is TGTGCCAGCAGCGTAGGTCGGGACAGGGGAGGCTACACCTTC.

There are a few counts of this clone. This sequence joins TRBV6-5 and TRBJ2-6, with D perhaps matching TRBD1 (5 bases). The CDR3 has 15 amino acids. The V end was cut by 4 bases, the J end by 0 bases, with 7 bases between. Per the germline V gene, CDR1 is MNHEY and CDR2 is SVGAGI. For the CDR3, the DNA is TGTGCCAGCAGTTCAGGGCTCTCTGGGGCCAACGTCCTGACTTTC. Its translation: CASSSGLSGANVLTF.

This clone was detected only once. The chain uses TRBV2 and TRBJ1-5; a weak D match, TRBD1 (6 bases). CDR1 and CDR2 (germline): SNHLY, FYNNEI. V dropped 8 bases and J dropped 2 bases, with 13 bases sitting between them. The CDR3 contains 14 residues. Here the CDR3 DNA reads TGTGCCAGCCAAAAAGGGGGAGGCAATCAGCCCCAGCATTTT. Amino acids: CASQKGGGNQPQHF. The full variable domain, in which reference TRBV2 and TRBJ1-5 provide the parts outside the CDR3, is EPEVTQTPSHQVTQMGQEVILRCVPISNHLYFYWYRQILGQKVEFLVSFYNNEISEKSEIFDDQFSVERPDGSNFTLKIRSTKLEDSAMYFCASQKGGGNQPQHFGDGTRLSIL.

The V call is TRBV4-2, the J call TRBJ2-3, with D maybe TRBD1 (5 bases). This CDR3 has 14 residues. Germline V gene sequence: CDR1 LGHNA, CDR2 YNFKEQ. V lost 4 bases to trimming and J lost 4 bases, with 12 bases between them. As DNA, the CDR3 is TGTGCCAGCAGCCCCCGCCAGGGTCCAGATACGCAGTATTTT. It encodes CASSPRQGPDTQYF.

The chain recombines TRBV6-5 with TRBJ1-2; D is unclear. The V gene's germline CDR1 is MNHEY and CDR2 SVGAGI. This CDR3 spans 12 amino acids. Trimming took 10 bases from V and 1 from J, leaving 10 bases between them. The CDR3 coding sequence is TGTGCCACCACTGGGCTTAACTATGGCTACACCTTC. It encodes CATTGLNYGYTF.

The chain couples TRBV5-5 to TRBJ2-3, with TRBD2 matching over 9 bases. CDR1 SGHKS and CDR2 YYEKEE come from the germline V gene (reference sequence). V shed 1 base and J 6 bases; nucleotides not matched to a gene: 6. The CDR3 sequence is 15 residues long. The CDR3 DNA reads TGTGCCAGCAGCTTGATTAGCGGGAGACCGGATACGCAGTATTTT. Translated, it gives CASSLISGRPDTQYF.

The table lists this clone with a few counts. This sequence joins TRBV18 and TRBJ1-1; the match to TRBD1 covers 9 bases. Looked up from germline, CDR1 is KGHSH and CDR2 is LQKENI. This CDR3 spans 15 amino acids. The trim removed 2 bases at V and 1 base at J, leaving 2 bases unmatched. The CDR3 region has the DNA TGTGCCAGCTCACCAAGGACAGGGGAGAACACTGAAGCTTTCTTT. It specifies CASSPRTGENTEAFF.

This clone turned up a few times. V is TRBV3-1 (or the pseudogene TRBV3-2) and J is TRBJ2-7, with TRBD2 as a possible D gene (5 bases). From germline, CDR1 is LGHDT and CDR2 YNNKEL (reference sequence). Trimming removed 2 bases at V and 0 bases at J, with 11 bases between. CDR3 size: 15 residues. The CDR3 DNA reads TGTGCCAGCAGCCAATCCCCGGGGAGCTCCTACGAGCAGTACTTC. Residues: CASSQSPGSSYEQYF.

The J gene is TRBJ2-1, the V gene TRBV7-2; 8 bases line up with TRBD1. This CDR3 region has 15 residues. CDR1 and CDR2 (germline): SGHTA, FQGNSA. V was clipped by 1 base and J by 8 bases; unmatched bases: 7. The CDR3 DNA reads TGTGCCAGCAGCTTAGGGGCAGGGGGCCGGTATGAGCAGTTCTTC. This sequence encodes CASSLGAGGRYEQFF.

J is TRBJ1-1 and V is TRBV7-9; a weak D match, TRBD1 (5 bases). Germline V lookup: CDR1 SEHNR, CDR2 FQNEAQ (reference sequence). Trimming pared 1 base from V and 6 bases from J, leaving 12 bases between. CDR3 length: 14 amino acids. This CDR3 reads CASSLDGGLAEAFF. The CDR3 DNA is TGTGCCAGCAGCTTAGACGGGGGGTTGGCTGAAGCTTTCTTT.

The chain couples TRBV18 to TRBJ2-3; D uncertain. V dropped 4 bases and J dropped 0 bases, with 14 bases sitting between them. Looked up from germline, CDR1 is KGHSH and CDR2 is LQKENI. The CDR3 extends over 16 amino acids. CDR3 sequence reads: CASSLSRVFSTDTQYF. The CDR3 DNA sequence: TGTGCCAGCTCACTGTCCCGGGTCTTTAGCACAGATACGCAGTATTTT. Complete variable domain (other parts from reference TRBV18 and TRBJ2-3): NAGVMQNPRHLVRRRGQEARLRCSPMKGHSHVYWYRQLPEEGLKFMVYLQKENIIDESGMPKERFSAEFPKEGPSILRIQQVVRGDSAAYFCASSLSRVFSTDTQYFGPGTRLTVL.

With regard to this clone: A read error may produce the germline difference seen at one junction end. The gene calls are TRBV19 and TRBJ2-1, with 7 bases lining up with TRBD1. This CDR3 is 13 amino acids long. The germline V gene encodes CDR1 LNHDA and CDR2 SQIVND (reference sequence). This CDR3 reads CASSEWDSGRPIF. As DNA, the CDR3 is TGTGCCAGTAGTGAGTGGGACAGCGGCCGCCCGATCTTC.

The chain uses TRBV5-1 and TRBJ2-1; 15 nucleotides agree with TRBD2. Germline loops: CDR1 SGHRS, CDR2 YFSETQ. The CDR3 has 18 amino acids. V dropped 3 bases and J dropped 3; count of bases not matched to a gene: 7. The CDR3 region is CASSYGLAGGPFYNEQFF. The CDR3, as DNA: TGCGCCAGCAGCTACGGACTAGCGGGAGGGCCCTTCTACAATGAGCAGTTCTTC.

The chain uses TRBV4-1 and TRBJ2-2; TRBD1 matches 7 bases. The germline V gene has CDR1 MGHRA and CDR2 YSYEKL. The trim removed 2 bases at V and 6 bases at J, leaving 9 bases unmatched. The CDR3 is 16 amino acids. The DNA of the CDR3 is TGCGCCAGCAGCCAAACAGGGGTACGGGGCCCCGGGGAGCTGTTTTTT. Its translation is CASSQTGVRGPGELFF.

This chain joins TRBV24-1 and TRBJ2-4; D is possibly TRBD2 (5 bases). The V end was cut by 2 bases, the J end by 1 base, with 14 bases between. This CDR3 is built from 17 residues. Germline loops: CDR1 KGHDR, CDR2 SFDVKD. This CDR3 is CATSDSGSAAAKNIQYF. The CDR3 nucleotides read TGTGCCACCAGTGATTCGGGGTCCGCGGCCGCCAAAAACATTCAGTACTTC.

Here the CDR3 DNA reads TGTGCCAGCTCACCACCGACAGGGGTCTACGAGCAGTACTTC. This encodes CASSPPTGVYEQYF. The V gene is TRBV18, the J gene TRBJ2-7; TRBD1 aligns across 8 bases. With V trimmed by 0 bases and J by 3 bases, 1 base remained unmatched. The CDR3 runs 14 residues. In germline, CDR1 is KGHSH, CDR2 LQKENI.

The chain couples TRBV6-5 to TRBJ2-7; weak D call: TRBD2 (6 bases). CDR3 length: 16 residues. V lost 0 bases, J lost 3 bases, and 15 bases lay in between. CDR1 and CDR2 from the germline V gene are MNHEY and SVGAGI. CDR3 DNA: TGTGCCAGCAGTTACTCGGCCGGGGGAGTTTACTACGAGCAGTACTTC. This translates into CASSYSAGGVYYEQYF.